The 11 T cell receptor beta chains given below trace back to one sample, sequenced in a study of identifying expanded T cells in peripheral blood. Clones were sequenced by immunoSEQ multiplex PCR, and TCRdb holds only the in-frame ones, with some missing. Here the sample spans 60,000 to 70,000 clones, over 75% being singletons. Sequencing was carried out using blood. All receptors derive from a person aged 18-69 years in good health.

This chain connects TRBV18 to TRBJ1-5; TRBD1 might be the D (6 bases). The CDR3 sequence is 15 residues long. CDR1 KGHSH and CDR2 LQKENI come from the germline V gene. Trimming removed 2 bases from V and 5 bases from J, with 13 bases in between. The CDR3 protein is CASSPSRGIHQPQHF. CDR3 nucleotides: TGTGCCAGCTCACCATCCAGGGGAATACATCAGCCCCAGCATTTT.

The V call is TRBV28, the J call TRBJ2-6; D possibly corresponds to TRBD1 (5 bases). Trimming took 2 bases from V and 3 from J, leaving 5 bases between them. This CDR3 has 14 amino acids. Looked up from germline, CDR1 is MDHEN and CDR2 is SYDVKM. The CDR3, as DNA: TGTGCCAGCAGTTTACAGGGTGGGGCCAACGTCCTGACTTTC. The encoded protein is CASSLQGGANVLTF.

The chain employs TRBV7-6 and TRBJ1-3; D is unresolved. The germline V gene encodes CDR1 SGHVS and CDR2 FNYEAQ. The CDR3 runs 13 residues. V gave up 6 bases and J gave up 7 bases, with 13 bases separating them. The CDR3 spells CASSSGSGNTIYF. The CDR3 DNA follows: TGTGCCAGCAGTTCGGGGTCGGGGAACACCATATATTTT.

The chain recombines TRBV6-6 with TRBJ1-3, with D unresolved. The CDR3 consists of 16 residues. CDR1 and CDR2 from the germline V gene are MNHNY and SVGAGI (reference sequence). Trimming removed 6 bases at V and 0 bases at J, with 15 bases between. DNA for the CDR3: TGTGCCAGCAGCTATACCATCGGGTTCTCTGGAAACACCATATATTTT. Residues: CASSYTIGFSGNTIYF.

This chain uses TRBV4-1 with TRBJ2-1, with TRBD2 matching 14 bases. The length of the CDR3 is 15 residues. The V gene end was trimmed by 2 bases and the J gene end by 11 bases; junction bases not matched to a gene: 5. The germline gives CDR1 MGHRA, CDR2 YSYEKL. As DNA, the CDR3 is TGCGCCAGCAGCCAACCGACTAGCGGGAGGGCCAAGCAGTTCTTC. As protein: CASSQPTSGRAKQFF.

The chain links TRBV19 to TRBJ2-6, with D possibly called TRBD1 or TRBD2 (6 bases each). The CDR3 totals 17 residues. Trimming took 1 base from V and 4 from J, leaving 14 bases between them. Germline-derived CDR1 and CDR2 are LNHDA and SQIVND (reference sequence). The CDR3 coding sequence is TGTGCCAGTAGTATAGGGTTGAAGGGGGGCGGGGCCAACGTCCTGACTTTC. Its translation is CASSIGLKGGGANVLTF.

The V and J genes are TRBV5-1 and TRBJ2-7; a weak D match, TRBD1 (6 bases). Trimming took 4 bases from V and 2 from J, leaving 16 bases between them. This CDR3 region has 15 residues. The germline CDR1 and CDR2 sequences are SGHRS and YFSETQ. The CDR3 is CASSPNGQYTYEQYF. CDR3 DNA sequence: TGCGCCAGCAGCCCGAACGGACAGTACACCTACGAGCAGTACTTC.

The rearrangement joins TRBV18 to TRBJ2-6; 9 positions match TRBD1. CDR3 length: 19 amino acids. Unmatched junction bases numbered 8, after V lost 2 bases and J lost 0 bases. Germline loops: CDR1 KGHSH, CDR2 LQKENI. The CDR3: CASSPDTGGSISGANVLTF. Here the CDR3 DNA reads TGTGCCAGCTCACCAGATACAGGGGGCTCTATCTCTGGGGCCAACGTCCTGACTTTC. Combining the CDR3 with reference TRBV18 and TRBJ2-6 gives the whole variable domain NAGVMQNPRHLVRRRGQEARLRCSPMKGHSHVYWYRQLPEEGLKFMVYLQKENIIDESGMPKERFSAEFPKEGPSILRIQQVVRGDSAAYFCASSPDTGGSISGANVLTFGAGSRLTVL.

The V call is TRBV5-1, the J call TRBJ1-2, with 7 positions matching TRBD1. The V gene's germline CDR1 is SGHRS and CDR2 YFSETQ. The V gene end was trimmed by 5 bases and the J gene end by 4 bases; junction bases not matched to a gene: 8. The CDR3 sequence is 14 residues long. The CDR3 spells CASSSEQGLYGYTF. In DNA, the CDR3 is TGCGCCAGCAGTTCCGAACAGGGGCTCTATGGCTACACCTTC.

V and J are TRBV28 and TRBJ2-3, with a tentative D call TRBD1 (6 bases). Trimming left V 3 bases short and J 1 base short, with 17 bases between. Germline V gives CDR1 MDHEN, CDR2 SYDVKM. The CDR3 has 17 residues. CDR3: CASSFIGRSGGTDTQYF. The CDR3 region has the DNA TGTGCCAGCAGTTTTATCGGCAGGTCAGGGGGCACAGATACGCAGTATTTT.

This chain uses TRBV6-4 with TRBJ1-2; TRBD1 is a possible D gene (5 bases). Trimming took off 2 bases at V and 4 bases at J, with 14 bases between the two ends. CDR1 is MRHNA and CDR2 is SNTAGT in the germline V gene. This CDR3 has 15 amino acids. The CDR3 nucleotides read TGTGCCAGCAGTGACGGGGGTCAAACTCCCTATGGCTACACCTTC. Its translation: CASSDGGQTPYGYTF.